Below, 13 T cell receptor beta chains from the same sample are listed, as sequenced in a study of T cell responses to AZD1222 COVID-19 vaccine. Method: immunoSEQ multiplex PCR; TCRdb's copy keeps in-frame clones and lacks some. Of about 180,000 clones listed, around 90% are singletons. Material: peripheral blood, obtained on day 0 of AZD1222 vaccination. The receptors were gathered from an adult in good health.

This clone was detected only a few times. This chain links TRBV7-9 with TRBJ2-7; TRBD1 aligns across 9 bases. CDR3 length equals 16 residues. Germline V CDR1 and CDR2: SEHNR, FQNEAQ (reference sequence). V was clipped by 5 bases and J by 4 bases; unmatched bases: 12. The CDR3 DNA sequence: TGTGCCAGCAGCCGATACTGGACAGGGGCTCAGTACGAGCAGTACTTC. Its protein product is CASSRYWTGAQYEQYF.

The chain employs TRBV4-2 and TRBJ1-1; D gene ambiguous. V lost 4 bases, J lost 1 base, and 19 bases lay in between. Germline-derived CDR1 and CDR2 are LGHNA and YNFKEQ. The CDR3 covers 17 residues. CDR3 DNA: TGTGCCAGCAGCCCAAGATCTAGGGAGGAGTGGAACACTGAAGCTTTCTTT. Its translation is CASSPRSREEWNTEAFF.

This clone has just one count. This chain uses TRBV9 with TRBJ2-7; weak D call: TRBD1 (5 bases). Trimming took off 0 bases at V and 2 bases at J, with 9 bases between the two ends. CDR3 length equals 14 residues. CDR1 and CDR2 from the germline V gene are SGDLS and YYNGEE. CDR3 in DNA: TGTGCCAGCAGCGTAGGGGGCAGTCCCTACGAGCAGTACTTC. As protein: CASSVGGSPYEQYF.

This rearrangement joins TRBV6-1 to TRBJ1-2, with 9 bases aligning to TRBD1. The V and J ends lost 0 bases and 2 bases, in that order; junction bases with no gene match: 7. The CDR3 spans 17 residues. Germline values: CDR1 MNHNS, CDR2 SASEGT. For the CDR3, the DNA is TGTGCCAGCAGTGAAGCGGAGTTACAGGGGGCGAACTATGGCTACACCTTC. Residues: CASSEAELQGANYGYTF.

The CDR3 DNA reads as TGCGCCAGCAGCTTGGAGGGCACAGATACGCAGTATTTT. Amino acid sequence: CASSLEGTDTQYF. This rearrangement joins TRBV5-1 to TRBJ2-3; D gene ambiguous. Germline V gene data show CDR1 as SGHRS and CDR2 as YFSETQ. V gave up 0 bases and J gave up 1 base, with 3 bases separating them. The CDR3 consists of 13 residues.

The genes are TRBV11-2 and TRBJ1-1; D not resolved. The CDR3 is 12 amino acids. The germline V gene encodes CDR1 SGHAT and CDR2 FQNNGV. V was shortened by 8 bases and J by 4 bases, with 11 bases between the two germline ends. In nucleotides, the CDR3 is TGTGCCAGCTTGATCAGGTCCACTGAAGCTTTCTTT. Amino acid sequence: CASLIRSTEAFF.

This chain links TRBV28 with TRBJ1-2; no clear D. CDR1 MDHEN and CDR2 SYDVKM come from the germline V gene. The CDR3 spans 13 residues. Trimming left V 5 bases short and J 8 bases short, with 15 bases between. The CDR3 DNA is TGTGCCAGCAGTCTTTCTGTCGCGGGGGGCTACACCTTC. Amino acids: CASSLSVAGGYTF.

The chain has TRBV7-9 and TRBJ2-7, with D possibly matching TRBD2 (6 bases). Germline V gene sequence: CDR1 SEHNR, CDR2 FQNEAQ (reference sequence). Trimming cost V 1 base and J 2 bases, with 12 bases left between them. CDR3 length: 15 amino acids. DNA for the CDR3: TGTGCCAGCAGCTTAGAGGAGGGAACCACCTACGAGCAGTACTTC. Translated: CASSLEEGTTYEQYF.

This clone was observed a handful of times. The chain couples TRBV7-9 to TRBJ2-4; 11 bases are shared with TRBD1. Germline CDR1 is SEHNR and CDR2 is FQNEAQ (reference sequence). After removal of 5 bases from V and 6 bases from J, the junction contained 6 bases not matched to a gene. The CDR3 is made up of 15 amino acids. The DNA for the CDR3 is TGTGCCAGCAGCGGGACAGGGGGTTTTCGAAACATTCAGTACTTC. Its translation: CASSGTGGFRNIQYF.

The V call is TRBV6-2 or TRBV6-3, the J call TRBJ2-7, with TRBD2 identical over 7 bases. CDR3 length: 16 residues. Germline V gene data show CDR1 as MNHEY and CDR2 as SVGEGT. V lost 0 bases and J lost 6; bases outside the gene matches: 11. This CDR3 is CASSYSHTGGASEQYF. In DNA, the CDR3 is TGTGCCAGCAGTTACTCCCACACGGGGGGTGCTAGCGAGCAGTACTTC.

This clone occurred a few times. This chain connects TRBV27 to TRBJ2-1, with 8 bases matching TRBD2. There are 16 residues in the CDR3. The germline CDR1 and CDR2 sequences are MNHEY and SMNVEV (reference sequence). J was trimmed by 3 bases and V by 0 bases; bases with no gene match: 4. CDR3 protein: CASSLSGGGLYNEQFF. The CDR3 nucleotides read TGTGCCAGCAGTTTATCGGGCGGGGGGCTCTACAATGAGCAGTTCTTC.

This chain joins TRBV11-2 and TRBJ1-1; D possibly corresponds to TRBD1 (6 bases). The CDR3 totals 13 residues. Germline assignment: CDR1 SGHAT and CDR2 FQNNGV. Trimming removed 5 bases from V and 1 base from J, with 8 bases in between. CDR3 in DNA: TGTGCCAGCAGCCAGACAGGGAACACTGAAGCTTTCTTT. Translation: CASSQTGNTEAFF. Based on the CDR3 plus reference TRBV11-2 and TRBJ1-1, the full variable domain is EAGVAQSPRYKIIEKRQSVAFWCNPISGHATLYWYQQILGQGPKLLIQFQNNGVVDDSQLPKDRFSAERLKGVDSTLKIQPAKLEDSAVYLCASSQTGNTEAFFGQGTRLTVV.

V gene TRBV6-1 combines with J gene TRBJ1-1; D is possibly TRBD1 (5 bases). Trimming cost V 1 base and J 7 bases, with 13 bases left between them. The germline V gene has CDR1 MNHNS and CDR2 SASEGT. This CDR3 contains 14 residues. The CDR3: CASSEVQGGGEAFF. The DNA for the CDR3 is TGTGCCAGCAGTGAAGTTCAGGGCGGGGGTGAAGCTTTCTTT.